The sequence of this T cell receptor beta chain was determined in a study of T cells expressing NK-cell markers. Reanalyzing the 5' RACE reads, TCRdb keeps one entry per CDR3 protein, without DNA. There are some 110,000 distinct CDR3 sequences in the sample, with less than 20% held by the top ten. This CDR3 contains 12 residues. Per germline, CDR1 DFQATT and CDR2 SNEGSKA (reference sequence). The chain joins TRBV20-1 to TRBJ1-1. This sequence originates from a woman between 18 and 70 years old in good health. Source material: blood T cells: a sorted CD56 or NKG2C T cell subset, CD4+ or CD8+ T cells, or bulk PBMC T cells (not recorded which). CDR3 sequence reads: CSASQLNTEAFF.